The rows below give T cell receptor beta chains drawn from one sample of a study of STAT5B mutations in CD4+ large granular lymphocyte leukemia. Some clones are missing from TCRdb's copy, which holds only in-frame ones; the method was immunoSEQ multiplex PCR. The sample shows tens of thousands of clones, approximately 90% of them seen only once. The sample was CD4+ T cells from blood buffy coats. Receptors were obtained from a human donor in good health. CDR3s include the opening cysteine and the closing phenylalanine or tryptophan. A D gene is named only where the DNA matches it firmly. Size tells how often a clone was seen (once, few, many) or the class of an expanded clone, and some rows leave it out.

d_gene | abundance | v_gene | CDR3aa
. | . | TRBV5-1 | CATADSVNEKLFF
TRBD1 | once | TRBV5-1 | CASSLGAPLGTGLTEAFF
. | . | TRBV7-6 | CASSSRDFYEQYF
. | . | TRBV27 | CASRTFNGDEQFF
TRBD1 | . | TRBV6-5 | CASRRTGGSTEAFF
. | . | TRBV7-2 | CASSLALGETDTQYF
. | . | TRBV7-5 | CARSRRPNSPSFF
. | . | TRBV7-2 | CASSLEGPLFYEQYF
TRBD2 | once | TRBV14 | CASSLFRAGGSTDTQYF
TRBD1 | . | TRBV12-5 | CASDRGRNQPQHF
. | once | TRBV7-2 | CASSLGGPNSYEQYF
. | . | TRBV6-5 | CASSYGRAGDGYTF
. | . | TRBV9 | CASSAQGALNTEAFF
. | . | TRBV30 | CAWSVPETQYF
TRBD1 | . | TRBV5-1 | CASSRTGVGTQYF
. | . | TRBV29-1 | CSVRRPGVDTEAFF
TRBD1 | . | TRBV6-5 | CASSGTGGLGEQFF
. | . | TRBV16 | CASSQLRVQETQYF
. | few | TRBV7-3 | CASSPLDSRGELFF